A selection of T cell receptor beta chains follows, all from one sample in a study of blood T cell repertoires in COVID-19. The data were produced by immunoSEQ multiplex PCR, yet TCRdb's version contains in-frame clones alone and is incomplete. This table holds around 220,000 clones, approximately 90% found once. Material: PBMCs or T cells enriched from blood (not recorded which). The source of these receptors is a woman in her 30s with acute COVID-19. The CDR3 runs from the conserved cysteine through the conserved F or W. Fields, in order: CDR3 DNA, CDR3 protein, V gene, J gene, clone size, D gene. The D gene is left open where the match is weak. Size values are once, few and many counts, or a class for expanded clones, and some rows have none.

DNA: TGTGCCAGTAGTATTGAGGGATCCGTCTATGGCTACACCTTC
CDR3: CASSIEGSVYGYTF
V: TRBV19
J: TRBJ1-2
size: .
D: .

DNA: TGTGCCAGCAGTGAATCGTACTTCCTAAGCTCCTACAATGAGCAGTTCTTC
CDR3: CASSESYFLSSYNEQFF
V: TRBV6-1
J: TRBJ2-1
size: .
D: .

DNA: TGTGCCAGCATCAACGGGGACAGGGGATCTACGGGGCAGTACTTC
CDR3: CASINGDRGSTGQYF
V: TRBV28
J: TRBJ2-7
size: .
D: TRBD1

DNA: TGTGCCAGTAGTTTAAAGCGGGGGAGCTCCTACGAGCAGTACTTC
CDR3: CASSLKRGSSYEQYF
V: TRBV19
J: TRBJ2-7
size: .
D: TRBD2

DNA: TGTGCCAGCAGCTTTCCAAATTTCGCGGCGGGCACCGGGGAGCTGTTTTTT
CDR3: CASSFPNFAAGTGELFF
V: TRBV5-8
J: TRBJ2-2
size: .
D: .

DNA: TGCGCCAGCAGCTTGACTAGTGCTCAAGAGACCCAGTACTTC
CDR3: CASSLTSAQETQYF
V: TRBV5-1
J: TRBJ2-5
size: .
D: .

DNA: TGTGCCAGCAGCTTTAGCGGGAGTCATTACGAGCAGTACTTC
CDR3: CASSFSGSHYEQYF
V: TRBV11-2
J: TRBJ2-7
size: .
D: TRBD2

DNA: TGTGCCAGCAGCGTAGCAGGGTGGTCGGATGGCTACACCTTC
CDR3: CASSVAGWSDGYTF
V: TRBV9
J: TRBJ1-2
size: .
D: .

DNA: TGCGCCAGCAGCAGCGACAGGGTCCCTTATGGCTACACCTTC
CDR3: CASSSDRVPYGYTF
V: TRBV5-1
J: TRBJ1-2
size: .
D: TRBD1

DNA: TGTGCCAGCAGTGAAGCCCAGGGGACTAATGAAAAACTGTTTTTT
CDR3: CASSEAQGTNEKLFF
V: TRBV25-1
J: TRBJ1-4
size: .
D: .

DNA: TGTGCCAGTAGTCTTATACAGGGCTACGAGCAGTACTTC
CDR3: CASSLIQGYEQYF
V: TRBV19
J: TRBJ2-7
size: .
D: .

DNA: TGTGCCACCAGCAGACCCGACAGGGGTAACACTGAAGCTTTCTTT
CDR3: CATSRPDRGNTEAFF
V: TRBV15
J: TRBJ1-1
size: .
D: TRBD1

DNA: TGTGCCAGCAGGGACAGCTCCTACGAGCAGTACTTC
CDR3: CASRDSSYEQYF
V: TRBV2
J: TRBJ2-7
size: .
D: .

DNA: TGCGCCAGCACTACAGGGGTCAGCTCCTACGAGCAGTACTTC
CDR3: CASTTGVSSYEQYF
V: TRBV5-1
J: TRBJ2-7
size: .
D: TRBD1

DNA: TGTGCCATCACCACCGGGACAGGAACCTACGAGCAGTACTTC
CDR3: CAITTGTGTYEQYF
V: TRBV10-3
J: TRBJ2-7
size: .
D: TRBD1

DNA: TGTGCCAGCTCACCCTGGAGGGACACTGAAGCTTTCTTT
CDR3: CASSPWRDTEAFF
V: TRBV18
J: TRBJ1-1
size: .
D: .

DNA: TGTGCCAGCAACCCCGACAGGGACTATGGCTACACCTTC
CDR3: CASNPDRDYGYTF
V: TRBV6-5
J: TRBJ1-2
size: .
D: TRBD1

DNA: TGTGCCAGCAGCCTCGGGGCTAGCGGAGCCAACAGGGAGCAGTTCTTC
CDR3: CASSLGASGANREQFF
V: TRBV6-6
J: TRBJ2-1
size: .
D: TRBD2

DNA: TGTGCCAGCAATTCGCGGGGGAACACCGGGGAGCTGTTTTTT
CDR3: CASNSRGNTGELFF
V: TRBV6-5
J: TRBJ2-2
size: .
D: .

DNA: TGTGCCAGCAGCTCTGGATGGCAGGGGATCTACGAGCAGTACTTC
CDR3: CASSSGWQGIYEQYF
V: TRBV5-6
J: TRBJ2-7
size: .
D: .

DNA: TGTGCCAGCAGTGAAGCGTTTTATTTCGAGCAGTACTTC
CDR3: CASSEAFYFEQYF
V: TRBV2
J: TRBJ2-7
size: few
D: .

DNA: TGTGCCAGCAGCTTAGAGCGTCTGGGGACAGGATCCTACGAGCAGTACTTC
CDR3: CASSLERLGTGSYEQYF
V: TRBV7-9
J: TRBJ2-7
size: once
D: TRBD1

DNA: TGTGCCAGCAGCCCGGACAGGGGTTATGGCTACACCTTC
CDR3: CASSPDRGYGYTF
V: TRBV14
J: TRBJ1-2
size: .
D: TRBD1

DNA: TGTGCCAGCAGCCGTGGTGAGGGTACCTACTACGAGCAGTACTTC
CDR3: CASSRGEGTYYEQYF
V: TRBV7-9
J: TRBJ2-7
size: .
D: .

DNA: TGTGCCAGCAGCGTAGCTGTGGCGGGCACTGAAGCTTTCTTT
CDR3: CASSVAVAGTEAFF
V: TRBV9
J: TRBJ1-1
size: once
D: .

DNA: TGTGCCAGCAGCTTAGCGGAGGGCAGGGAGACCCAGTACTTC
CDR3: CASSLAEGRETQYF
V: TRBV7-6
J: TRBJ2-5
size: .
D: .

DNA: TGTGCGTCAGGGACTAGCGGGGCAGATACGCAGTATTTT
CDR3: CASGTSGADTQYF
V: TRBV12-3/TRBV12-4
J: TRBJ2-3
size: .
D: TRBD2

DNA: TGTGCCAGTAGCGCAGGGGCGCCCCCACGGGAGCAGTTCTTC
CDR3: CASSAGAPPREQFF
V: TRBV19
J: TRBJ2-1
size: .
D: .

DNA: TGTGCCAGCAGCCCCCTCAACGGTTACGAGCAGTACTTC
CDR3: CASSPLNGYEQYF
V: TRBV6-5
J: TRBJ2-7
size: .
D: .

DNA: TGTGCCAGCAGCTTCGGGACAGGGGGCGCGGGGACGGGTGGCTACACCTTC
CDR3: CASSFGTGGAGTGGYTF
V: TRBV13
J: TRBJ1-2
size: .
D: TRBD1

DNA: TGTGCCAGCACGAGCCAAAGCGGGGGTTGGAAGTACTTC
CDR3: CASTSQSGGWKYF
V: TRBV7-2
J: TRBJ2-7
size: .
D: TRBD2

DNA: TGTGCCAGCAGTAACTCAGGGGGTCGGAATTCACCCCTCCACTTT
CDR3: CASSNSGGRNSPLHF
V: TRBV28
J: TRBJ1-6
size: .
D: TRBD1

DNA: TGTGCCAGTAGTATTAGCGGGACGGGGTACAATGAGCAGTTCTTC
CDR3: CASSISGTGYNEQFF
V: TRBV19
J: TRBJ2-1
size: .
D: TRBD2

DNA: TGTGCCAGCAGCCACCGGAGCTCCTATAATTCACCCCTCCACTTT
CDR3: CASSHRSSYNSPLHF
V: TRBV3-1/TRBV3-2
J: TRBJ1-6
size: few
D: .

DNA: TGTGCCACCAGCAGAGGCGGGAACTCTGGGGCCAACGTCCTGACTTTC
CDR3: CATSRGGNSGANVLTF
V: TRBV15
J: TRBJ2-6
size: .
D: .

DNA: TGCGCCAGCAGCTTGGAGGTCGGGACAAATCAGCCCCAGCATTTT
CDR3: CASSLEVGTNQPQHF
V: TRBV5-1
J: TRBJ1-5
size: .
D: .

DNA: TGTGCCAGCAGTGCAGGGGGCGCCTACGAGCAGTACTTC
CDR3: CASSAGGAYEQYF
V: TRBV2
J: TRBJ2-7
size: .
D: TRBD1

DNA: TGCGCCAGCAGCCAAGGCCCCCCTGGACAGCTTAATTCACCCCTCCACTTT
CDR3: CASSQGPPGQLNSPLHF
V: TRBV4-1
J: TRBJ1-6
size: .
D: .

DNA: TGTGCCAGCAGGGACAGGGGAGAGACCCAGTACTTC
CDR3: CASRDRGETQYF
V: TRBV7-6
J: TRBJ2-5
size: .
D: TRBD1

DNA: TGTGCCAGCAGTCGACCCCCGGACAGGGGAGAAAAACTGTTTTTT
CDR3: CASSRPPDRGEKLFF
V: TRBV6-5
J: TRBJ1-4
size: .
D: TRBD1

DNA: TGTGCCAGCAGAGCAGGACAGGGTCAGGGTCAGCCCCAGCATTTT
CDR3: CASRAGQGQGQPQHF
V: TRBV27
J: TRBJ1-5
size: .
D: TRBD1

DNA: TGTGCCAGCAGCCCCGGGACAAAGTTTTTGAACACTGAAGCTTTCTTT
CDR3: CASSPGTKFLNTEAFF
V: TRBV7-8
J: TRBJ1-1
size: .
D: .

DNA: TGCGCCACCTCGCCCTGGGACAGGGATGGCTACACCTTC
CDR3: CATSPWDRDGYTF
V: TRBV5-1
J: TRBJ1-2
size: .
D: TRBD1

DNA: TGTGCCAGCAGCAAAGGGGTACAGGGGGTCGGGCAGTACTTC
CDR3: CASSKGVQGVGQYF
V: TRBV3-1/TRBV3-2
J: TRBJ2-7
size: .
D: TRBD1

DNA: TGTGCCAGCAGCCGGCCGACTAGCGGGAGGATCGACGAGCAGTACTTC
CDR3: CASSRPTSGRIDEQYF
V: TRBV7-2
J: TRBJ2-7
size: .
D: TRBD2

DNA: TGTGCCAGCAGCGTAGGAGGGGCGGGAGCCCCCTACGAGCAGTACTTC
CDR3: CASSVGGAGAPYEQYF
V: TRBV9
J: TRBJ2-7
size: .
D: TRBD2

DNA: TGTGCCAGCAGCCAAGCGAAACTAGCGGGGTACGAGCAGTACTTC
CDR3: CASSQAKLAGYEQYF
V: TRBV3-1/TRBV3-2
J: TRBJ2-7
size: .
D: TRBD2

DNA: TGTGCCAGCCGCGTTTGGGACAGGGACGAAGCTTTCTTT
CDR3: CASRVWDRDEAFF
V: TRBV25-1
J: TRBJ1-1
size: .
D: TRBD1

DNA: TGTGCCAGCAGTGGTCTAGCGGGATCGGAAGAGACCCAGTACTTC
CDR3: CASSGLAGSEETQYF
V: TRBV27
J: TRBJ2-5
size: .
D: TRBD2

DNA: TGTGCCAGCAGTTCCTCTCCTTCTTACAATGAGCAGTTCTTC
CDR3: CASSSSPSYNEQFF
V: TRBV25-1
J: TRBJ2-1
size: .
D: .

DNA: TGTGCCAGCAGTGGCAGGCGTTCACAAGAGACCCAGTACTTC
CDR3: CASSGRRSQETQYF
V: TRBV28
J: TRBJ2-5
size: .
D: .

DNA: TGTGCCAGCAGCGCGATGGCACTAGCGGTATCCTACGAGCAGTACTTC
CDR3: CASSAMALAVSYEQYF
V: TRBV7-2
J: TRBJ2-7
size: .
D: TRBD2